This record looks at one TCR beta chain sequence and its context. Antigen unknown. The PCR employed 60 Vbeta primers together with 13 Jbeta primers. TCRdb keeps only in-frame clones here, not all; method: immunoSEQ multiplex PCR. The sample lists around 130,000 clones, roughly 70% seen once, with over 5% in the top ten. The data derive from a study of cytomegalovirus exposure and HLA in healthy donors. The CDR3 runs to 15 residues. V shed 2 bases and J 4 bases; nucleotides not matched to a gene: 4. Germline V gene lookup returns CDR1 SGHTA and CDR2 FQGNSA. Study-level points and caveats: From TCR beta sequences, most subjects' HLA-A and HLA-B alleles were reportedly predicted accurately. According to an earlier analysis, most TCR beta V segments yielded productive rearrangements about 87% or about 30% of the time.

The chain recombines TRBV7-2 with TRBJ1-5, with 8 bases fitting TRBD1. Sequenced material: PBMCs. The receptor comes from a man aged 40-49 years in good health and CMV-seropositive. The CDR3 spells CASSLSGTGNQPQHF. The DNA of the CDR3 is TGTGCCAGCAGCTTATCGGGGACAGGTAATCAGCCCCAGCATTTT.